This T cell receptor (beta chain) was retrieved from a study of T cells in Graves' hyperthyroidism and ophthalmopathy. V shed 5 bases and J 6 bases; nucleotides not matched to a gene: 6. Germline-derived CDR1 and CDR2 are SGHVS and FQNEAQ. This CDR3 is 15 amino acids long. In its sample, this clonotype was seen many times. Patients showing uncontrolled infection, other autoimmune disease, pregnancy or lactation were ineligible. Amplification yielded TCR beta CDR3 regions, with RNA transcripts as the source. First-round RT-PCR targeting the TCR CDR3 was performed with the HTBI primer set. TCRdb re-called the multiplex PCR reads with MiXCR, one entry per CDR3 protein. The sample lists about 640,000 distinct CDR3 sequences; less than 25% were seen once.

Source material: blood. This clonotype was sampled from a young man with Graves' ophthalmopathy. The rearrangement links TRBV7-8 to TRBJ2-1, with TRBD2 matching over 11 bases. DNA of the CDR3: TGTGCCAGCAGCCGTAGCGGGAGGGCGATCAATGAGCAGTTCTTC. Translated: CASSRSGRAINEQFF.